This T cell receptor beta chain is from a study of blood T cell repertoires in COVID-19. Overall study: Samples of COVID-19 (acute and convalescent) were obtained from the United States, Italy and Spain.

Generated by immunoSEQ multiplex PCR, the TCRdb table keeps only in-frame clones and is missing some. Here the sample spans under 250,000 clones, about 80% being singletons. The CDR3 runs 16 residues. Germline CDR1 reads KGHDR; CDR2 reads SFDVKD. Deletions cut 2 bases from V and 5 bases from J, with 17 bases between. This clonotype was sampled from a man older than 75 with acute or convalescent COVID-19. Sequences were obtained from peripheral blood. V and J are TRBV24-1 and TRBJ2-5; D possibly corresponds to TRBD2 (7 bases). The DNA for the CDR3 is TGTGCCACCAGTGATTGGTCTGGGGGGGGCCCGGAGACCCAGTACTTC. It encodes CATSDWSGGGPETQYF.